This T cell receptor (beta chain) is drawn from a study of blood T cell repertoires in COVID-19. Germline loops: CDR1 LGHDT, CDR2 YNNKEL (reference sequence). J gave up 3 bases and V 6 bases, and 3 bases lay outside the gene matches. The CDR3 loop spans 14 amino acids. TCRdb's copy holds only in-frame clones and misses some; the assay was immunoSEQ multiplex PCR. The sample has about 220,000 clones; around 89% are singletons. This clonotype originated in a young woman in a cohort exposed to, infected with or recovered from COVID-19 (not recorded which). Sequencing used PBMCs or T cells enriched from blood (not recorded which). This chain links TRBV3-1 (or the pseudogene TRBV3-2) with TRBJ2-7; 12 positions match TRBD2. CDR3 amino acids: CASSPTSGSYEQYF. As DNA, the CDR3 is TGTGCCAGCAGTCCGACTAGCGGGAGCTACGAGCAGTACTTC.